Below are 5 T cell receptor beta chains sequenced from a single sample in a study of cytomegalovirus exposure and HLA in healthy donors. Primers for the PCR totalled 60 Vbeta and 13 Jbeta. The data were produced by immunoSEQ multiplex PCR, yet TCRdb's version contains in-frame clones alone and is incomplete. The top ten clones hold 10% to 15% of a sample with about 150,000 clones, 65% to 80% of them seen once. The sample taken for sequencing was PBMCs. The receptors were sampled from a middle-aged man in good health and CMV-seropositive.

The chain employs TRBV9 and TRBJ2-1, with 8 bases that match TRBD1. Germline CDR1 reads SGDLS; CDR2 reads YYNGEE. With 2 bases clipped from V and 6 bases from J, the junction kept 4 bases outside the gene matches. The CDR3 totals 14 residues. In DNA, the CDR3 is TGTGCCAGCAGCGTGGACAGGGCTCTCAATGAGCAGTTCTTC. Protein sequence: CASSVDRALNEQFF.

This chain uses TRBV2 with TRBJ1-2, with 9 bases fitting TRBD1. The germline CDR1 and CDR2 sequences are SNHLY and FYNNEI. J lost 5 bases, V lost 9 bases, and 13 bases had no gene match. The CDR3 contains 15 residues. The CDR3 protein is CARWDRDPDNYGYTF. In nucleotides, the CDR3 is TGTGCCAGATGGGACAGGGATCCCGACAATTATGGCTACACCTTC.

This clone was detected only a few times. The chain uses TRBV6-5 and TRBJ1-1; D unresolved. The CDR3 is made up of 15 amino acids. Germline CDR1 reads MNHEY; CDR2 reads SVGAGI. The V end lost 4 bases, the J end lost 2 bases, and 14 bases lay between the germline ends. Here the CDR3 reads CASSFSLTANTEAFF. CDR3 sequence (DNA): TGTGCCAGCAGTTTTTCCTTAACAGCAAACACTGAAGCTTTCTTT.

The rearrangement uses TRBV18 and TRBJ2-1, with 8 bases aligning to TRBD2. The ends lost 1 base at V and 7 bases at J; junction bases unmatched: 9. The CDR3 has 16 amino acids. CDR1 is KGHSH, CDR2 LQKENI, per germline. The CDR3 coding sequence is TGTGCCAGCTCACCACGCTCGGGACTAGTGGGGAATGAGCAGTTCTTC. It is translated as CASSPRSGLVGNEQFF. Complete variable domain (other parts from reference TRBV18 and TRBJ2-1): NAGVMQNPRHLVRRRGQEARLRCSPMKGHSHVYWYRQLPEEGLKFMVYLQKENIIDESGMPKERFSAEFPKEGPSILRIQQVVRGDSAAYFCASSPRSGLVGNEQFFGPGTRLTVL.

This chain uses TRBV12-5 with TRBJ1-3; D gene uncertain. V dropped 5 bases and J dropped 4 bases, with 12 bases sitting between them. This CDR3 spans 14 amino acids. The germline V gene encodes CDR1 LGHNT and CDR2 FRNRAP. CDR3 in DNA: TGTGCTAGTGGTATAGGTGGACTGGGAAACACCATATATTTT. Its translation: CASGIGGLGNTIYF.